This TCR beta chain was obtained from a study of T cells after yellow fever vaccination. Whole-study context: SMART-Seq v4 Ultra Low Input handled preparation of low-cell-number fractions. Broader study findings: At around 95% for CD4 and approximately 89% for CD8, most primary-vaccination clones showed up again after the booster. Relatively few clonotypes were ones that appeared in both CD4 and CD8 compartments.

About this clonotype itself: Its specificity is not known.

The CDR3 runs 14 residues. The ends were cut back, 6 bases at V and 2 bases at J, with 11 bases in the middle. Via MiXCR, TCRdb re-called the 5' RACE reads, giving one row per CDR3 protein. Of just over 300,000 distinct CDR3 sequences detected, 3.6% appear once; the ten largest clones hold 20% to 30%. This TCR was sampled from a man between 18 and 29 years old who received the YFV17D yellow fever vaccine. Sequenced material: PBMCs, taken on the day of the yellow fever booster vaccination. V is TRBV12-3 or TRBV12-4 and J is TRBJ1-5; D may be TRBD1 (6 bases). CDR3: CASRQGWGNQPQHF. The CDR3 DNA is TGTGCCAGCAGACAGGGCTGGGGCAATCAGCCCCAGCATTTT.